One sample yielded the 27 T cell receptor beta chains listed below, sequenced in a study of Graves' ophthalmopathy and Graves' hyperthyroidism. Amplified material comprised TCR beta CDR3 regions derived from RNA transcripts. HTBI primers were employed in first-round RT-PCR, then a second-round multiplex PCR followed. TCRdb re-called the multiplex PCR reads with MiXCR, one entry per CDR3 protein. The sample holds roughly 500,000 distinct CDR3 sequences; approximately 15% are singletons and the top ten take about 10%. Specimen: blood. Receptor source: a woman aged 30 to 39 with Graves' ophthalmopathy.

This clonotype was detected many times. The chain couples TRBV19 to TRBJ1-5, with 11 positions matching TRBD1. Trimming took 5 bases from V and 6 from J; bases not matched to a gene: 0. Germline V lookup: CDR1 LNHDA, CDR2 SQIVND (reference sequence). This CDR3 spans 13 amino acids. CDR3 region: CASSGTGGQPQHF. As DNA, the CDR3 is TGTGCCAGTAGTGGGACAGGGGGTCAGCCCCAGCATTTT.

This clonotype has a count of ten or more. The V gene is TRBV6-5, the J gene TRBJ1-3; D gene uncertain. Trimming removed 2 bases at V and 2 bases at J, with 13 bases between. CDR1 MNHEY and CDR2 SVGAGI come from the germline V gene. CDR3 length: 16 amino acids. The CDR3 sequence: CASSYVEGIPGNTIYF. The CDR3 coding sequence is TGTGCCAGCAGTTACGTAGAGGGAATCCCTGGAAACACCATATATTTT.

This clonotype appeared many times. The chain is built from TRBV11-2 and TRBJ2-5; TRBD2 might be the D (5 bases). Trimming left V 1 base short and J 2 bases short, with 14 bases between. Looked up from germline, CDR1 is SGHAT and CDR2 is FQNNGV. This CDR3 region has 16 residues. The chain's CDR3 is CASSLVASPTQETQYF. Here the CDR3 DNA reads TGTGCCAGCAGCTTAGTCGCTAGCCCGACACAAGAGACCCAGTACTTC.

This clonotype was seen at least ten times. The chain has TRBV24-1 and TRBJ2-2, with D perhaps TRBD1 (6 bases). The CDR3 spans 16 residues. The germline gives CDR1 KGHDR, CDR2 SFDVKD. The V end lost 1 base, the J end lost 2 bases, and 10 bases lay between the germline ends. The CDR3 protein is CATSDLKQGNTGELFF. The DNA for the CDR3 is TGTGCCACCAGTGATTTAAAACAGGGAAACACCGGGGAGCTGTTTTTT.

The table lists this clonotype with many counts. V gene TRBV12-3 or TRBV12-4 combines with J gene TRBJ2-7, with D hard to call. This CDR3 is built from 12 residues. Trimming removed 6 bases at V and 5 bases at J, with 11 bases between. The CDR3 coding sequence is TGTGCCAGCAGCCCAAGGGTCCACGAGCAGTACTTC. This gives the protein CASSPRVHEQYF.

This clonotype has a count of ten or more. V and J are TRBV15 and TRBJ2-4; 8 bases agree with TRBD1. The CDR3 length is 16 residues. J lost 1 base, V lost 5 bases, and 7 bases had no gene match. Germline CDR1 and CDR2: LNHNV and YYDKDF (reference sequence). For the CDR3, the DNA is TGTGCCACCAGCTCCCGGACAGGGACGGCCAAAAACATTCAGTACTTC. This translates into CATSSRTGTAKNIQYF.

There are many counts of this clonotype. This clone may be a read error of a much larger clone one base away. The chain carries TRBV6-1 and TRBJ2-5; TRBD1 might be the D (5 bases). Germline V CDR1 and CDR2: MNHNS, SASEGT. The V gene lost 7 bases and the J gene lost 1 base, with 10 bases spanning the gap. The CDR3 totals 13 residues. CDR3: CASTPDTQETQYF. Here the CDR3 DNA reads TGTGCCAGCACCCCGGACACCCAAGAGACCCAGTACTTC.

Many counts were recorded for this clonotype. V usage is TRBV7-8 and J usage is TRBJ2-7; D gene uncertain. Germline V gene lookup returns CDR1 SGHVS and CDR2 FQNEAQ. Trimming shortened V by 4 bases and J by 4 bases, and 17 bases separated the two germline ends. The CDR3 contains 15 residues. CDR3 protein: CASSSPGRSWYEQYF. CDR3 bases: TGTGCCAGCAGCTCCCCGGGTCGTTCGTGGTACGAGCAGTACTTC. Full variable domain (rest looked up from reference TRBV7-8 and TRBJ2-7): GAGVSQSPRYKVAKRGQDVALRCDPISGHVSLFWYQQALGQGPEFLTYFQNEAQLDKSGLPSDRFFAERPEGSVSTLKIQRTQQEDSAVYLCASSSPGRSWYEQYFGPGTRLTVT.

The chain uses TRBV27 and TRBJ2-5; perhaps TRBD1 as D (6 bases). Deletions cut 2 bases from V and 1 base from J, with 11 bases between. The CDR3 is 15 residues long. Per the germline V gene, CDR1 is MNHEY and CDR2 is SMNVEV (reference sequence). CDR3 coding DNA: TGTGCCAGCAGTTTAACGACAGGACTCCAAGAGACCCAGTACTTC. Its translation: CASSLTTGLQETQYF.

This clonotype was found many times. The rearrangement uses TRBV15 and TRBJ1-1; D unresolved. The CDR3 sequence is 13 residues long. Per the germline V gene, CDR1 is LNHNV and CDR2 is YYDKDF (reference sequence). The ends were cut back, 4 bases at V and 1 base at J, with 7 bases in the middle. DNA for the CDR3: TGTGCCACCAGCAAACAGCCGAACACTGAAGCTTTCTTT. Translated: CATSKQPNTEAFF. Filled out from reference TRBV15 and TRBJ1-1, the complete variable domain reads DAMVIQNPRYQVTQFGKPVTLSCSQTLNHNVMYWYQQKSSQAPKLLFHYYDKDFNNEADTPDNFQSRRPNTSFCFLDIRSPGLGDTAMYLCATSKQPNTEAFFGQGTRLTVV.

The table lists this clonotype with many counts. The chain combines TRBV6-1 with TRBJ2-7; perhaps TRBD2 as D (6 bases). V was trimmed by 1 base and J by 7 bases, leaving 17 bases between them. Germline CDR1 reads MNHNS; CDR2 reads SASEGT. The CDR3 runs to 15 residues. In DNA form, the CDR3 reads TGTGCCAGCAGTGAAGGGAGGGCGGCCTCGGGGGAGCAGTACTTC. Residues: CASSEGRAASGEQYF.

This clonotype was counted many times. The J gene is TRBJ2-7, the V gene TRBV2; perhaps TRBD1 as D (5 bases). There are 14 residues in the CDR3. Germline values: CDR1 SNHLY, CDR2 FYNNEI. The V and J ends lost 3 bases and 0 bases respectively, with 9 bases between them. The CDR3 DNA reads TGTGCCAGCAGTGAGGGGCACTTCTCCTACGAGCAGTACTTC. Its translation: CASSEGHFSYEQYF.

This chain joins TRBV6-1 and TRBJ2-7; either TRBD1 or TRBD2 may fit D (5 bases each). Between the trimmed V and J ends, which lost 3 bases and 3 bases, there was a span of 21 bases. The CDR3 length is 17 residues. Germline V CDR1 and CDR2: MNHNS, SASEGT. In nucleotides, the CDR3 is TGTGCCAGCAGTGATCATGGAAGTCGGGGCAGAAGCTACGAGCAGTACTTC. It specifies CASSDHGSRGRSYEQYF.

This clonotype was seen repeatedly, ten times or more. The CDR3 coding sequence is TGTGCCAGCAGTTCGAGGGGACTAGTTTACACAGATACGCAGTATTTT. Its translation: CASSSRGLVYTDTQYF. The V call is TRBV12-3 or TRBV12-4, the J call TRBJ2-3; 8 bases fit TRBD2. The CDR3 has 16 residues. Trimming took 4 bases from V and 2 from J; bases not matched to a gene: 8.

This clonotype was counted many times. The J gene is TRBJ1-2, the V gene TRBV5-1; D gene uncertain. CDR1 is SGHRS and CDR2 is YFSETQ in the germline V gene. The CDR3 spans 15 residues. The ends were cut back, 0 bases at V and 4 bases at J, with 13 bases in the middle. The CDR3 nucleotides are TGCGCCAGCAGCTTGGAGGTCAGCACCACCTATGGCTACACCTTC. Translated, it gives CASSLEVSTTYGYTF.

This clonotype was seen many times. V and J are TRBV20-1 and TRBJ1-5, with 11 bases that match TRBD1. The CDR3 sequence is 14 residues long. The J segment lost 6 bases and the V segment lost 1 base, leaving 2 bases of the junction unmatched. Germline V gives CDR1 DFQATT, CDR2 SNEGSKA (reference sequence). The CDR3 DNA sequence: TGCAGTGCTAGAGGGGGACAGGGGGTTCAGCCCCAGCATTTT. As protein: CSARGGQGVQPQHF.

This clonotype was found many times. V gene TRBV24-1 combines with J gene TRBJ2-5, with 8 nucleotides matching TRBD1. The junction had 7 bases not matched to a gene; V was cut back by 3 bases and J by 5 bases. The CDR3 sequence is 15 residues long. The germline gives CDR1 KGHDR, CDR2 SFDVKD. The CDR3 spells CATSDGDRLRETQYF. CDR3 nucleotide sequence: TGTGCCACCAGTGATGGGGACAGGTTAAGGGAGACCCAGTACTTC.

This clonotype has more than one count but fewer than ten. The CDR3 spells CASVGVGETQYF. The CDR3, as DNA: TGTGCCAGCGTGGGGGTTGGAGAGACCCAGTACTTC. The V call is TRBV12-3 or TRBV12-4, the J call TRBJ2-5; either TRBD1 or TRBD2 may fit D (5 bases each). The V gene lost 8 bases and the J gene lost 4 bases, with 11 bases spanning the gap. This CDR3 is 12 amino acids long.

This clonotype has a count of ten or more. The CDR3 loop reads CSVEDRGPGREAFF. In DNA, the CDR3 is TGCAGCGTTGAAGATAGGGGGCCCGGAAGGGAAGCTTTCTTT. V and J are TRBV29-1 and TRBJ1-1, with 7 bases that match TRBD1. The CDR3 loop spans 14 amino acids. With 0 bases clipped from V and 8 bases from J, the junction kept 9 bases outside the gene matches. Germline CDR1 SQVTM, CDR2 ANQGSEA.

This clonotype was observed many times. The rearrangement joins TRBV27 to TRBJ2-7; TRBD1 matches 10 bases. V lost 6 bases and J lost 6; bases outside the gene matches: 8. This CDR3 is 14 amino acids long. In germline, CDR1 is MNHEY, CDR2 SMNVEV (reference sequence). The CDR3: CASSPGTGDAEQYF. The DNA of the CDR3 is TGTGCCAGCAGCCCCGGGACAGGGGATGCCGAGCAGTACTTC.

This clonotype showed up many times. This chain uses TRBV12-5 with TRBJ1-2, with D uncertain. V lost 1 base and J lost 9, with 3 bases in between. There are 10 residues in the CDR3. Germline assignment: CDR1 LGHNT and CDR2 FRNRAP. Written as DNA, the CDR3 is TGTGCTAGTGGTTTGGACAGCTACACCTTC. Translating it yields CASGLDSYTF.

The table lists this clonotype with many counts. The chain couples TRBV19 to TRBJ1-1; the D is unclear. The germline V gene encodes CDR1 LNHDA and CDR2 SQIVND (reference sequence). With 4 bases removed from V and 2 bases from J, the gap between germline ends came to 11 bases. The length of the CDR3 is 14 residues. CDR3 in DNA: TGTGCCAGTAGTAGTTTAAATGGCAACACTGAAGCTTTCTTT. Its translation: CASSSLNGNTEAFF.

This clonotype was recorded many times. The chain combines TRBV6-5 with TRBJ2-7; 8 nucleotides match TRBD2. Germline loops: CDR1 MNHEY, CDR2 SVGAGI. Trimming at V came to 4 bases and at J to 0 bases, leaving 5 bases not matched to a gene. The CDR3 length is 15 residues. The CDR3 DNA follows: TGTGCCAGCAGTTCACGGCGGGGGGCCTCCTACGAGCAGTACTTC. Protein product: CASSSRRGASYEQYF.

The rearrangement uses TRBV6-8 and TRBJ2-7; D may match TRBD1 or TRBD2 (5 bases each). This CDR3 is 17 amino acids long. Trimming removed 7 bases from V and 3 bases from J, with 25 bases in between. Per the germline V gene, CDR1 is MNHGY and CDR2 is SAAAGT. The CDR3 DNA reads TGTGCCAGCACTCCGGGACCCCCTGGGGTGGTTTGCTACGAGCAGTACTTC. This translates into CASTPGPPGVVCYEQYF.

This clonotype was seen ten or more times. V is TRBV20-1 and J is TRBJ2-5; possibly TRBD1 or TRBD2 for D (5 bases each). Trimming shortened V by 6 bases and J by 0 bases, and 11 bases separated the two germline ends. Looked up from germline, CDR1 is DFQATT and CDR2 is SNEGSKA (reference sequence). The CDR3 is made up of 13 amino acids. Here the CDR3 reads CSAVGPNQETQYF. Written as DNA, the CDR3 is TGCAGTGCCGTGGGACCTAACCAAGAGACCCAGTACTTC.

The sample holds many counts of this clonotype. The chain combines TRBV28 with TRBJ1-1, with unresolved D. The V end was cut by 3 bases, the J end by 0 bases, with 11 bases between. The CDR3 sequence is 15 residues long. Germline CDR1 reads MDHEN; CDR2 reads SYDVKM. CDR3 in DNA: TGTGCCAGCAGTTTTGAGATAAACTTGAACACTGAAGCTTTCTTT. Translation gives CASSFEINLNTEAFF. The whole variable domain, remainder taken from reference TRBV28 and TRBJ1-1, is DVKVTQSSRYLVKRTGEKVFLECVQDMDHENMFWYRQDPGLGLRLIYFSYDVKMKEKGDIPEGYSVSREKKERFSLILESASTNQTSMYLCASSFEINLNTEAFFGQGTRLTVV.

Many counts were recorded for this clonotype. This CDR3 is CASSQDRGSSQYF. The DNA for the CDR3 is TGTGCCAGCAGCCAGGACAGGGGATCGTCCCAGTACTTC. V usage is TRBV12-3 or TRBV12-4 and J usage is TRBJ2-5; 9 bases match TRBD1. The CDR3 sequence is 13 residues long. V shed 6 bases, J shed 9 bases, and the junction held 8 bases outside the gene matches.